Reported below is one T cell receptor beta chain. The germline V gene has CDR1 MGHDK and CDR2 SYGVNS. Deletions cut 6 bases from V and 1 base from J, with 3 bases between. CDR3 length: 12 amino acids. This entry is derived from a study of blood T cell repertoires in COVID-19. The assay was immunoSEQ multiplex PCR, and TCRdb's table has in-frame clones only and misses some. The table records hundreds of thousands of clones, about 92% of them present only once. This receptor was identified in a man in his 60s who had recovered from COVID-19. Sequencing used PBMCs or T cells enriched from blood (not recorded which). The chain couples TRBV25-1 to TRBJ2-2; D remains ambiguous. DNA for the CDR3: TGTGCCAGCAGCCAGAACACCGGGGAGCTGTTTTTT. Translation gives CASSQNTGELFF.